This TCR beta chain stems from a study of cytomegalovirus exposure and HLA in healthy donors. As to this clone: Its antigen is not identified.

The PCR employed 60 Vbeta primers together with 13 Jbeta primers. Assay: immunoSEQ multiplex PCR; the TCRdb copy retains only in-frame clones and omits some. The sample consists of fewer than 250,000 clones, approximately 83% of them appearing once. Findings of the study overall: A missense variant in DCLRE1C was later tied to TCR beta V- and J-gene trimming. What a later analysis reportedly showed was that an Asian-associated ancestry cluster had fewer N-insertions than the approximately 700-donor mean.

The CDR3 totals 16 residues. Germline-derived CDR1 and CDR2 are SGHRS and YFSETQ. With 0 bases clipped from V and 4 bases from J, the junction kept 4 bases outside the gene matches. The clonotype comes from a woman in her 50s in good health and CMV-seropositive. V is TRBV5-1 and J is TRBJ2-3, with 11 bases aligning to TRBD2. The sequencing input was PBMCs. The CDR3 nucleotides read TGCGCCAGCAGCTTGGAGACTAGCGGGGCCGCAGATACGCAGTATTTT. Encoded protein: CASSLETSGAADTQYF.